The rows below give T cell receptor beta chains drawn from one sample of a study of blood T cell repertoires in COVID-19. TCRdb's copy holds only in-frame clones and misses some; the assay was immunoSEQ multiplex PCR. The sample comprises around 400,000 clones, 80% to 90% of which are singletons, and 0.95% to 1.5% rests with the top ten. The sequencing sample was made of peripheral blood. These receptors originate from a man aged 40-50 years with acute or convalescent COVID-19. Each CDR3 is given with its conserved first and last residue. Each record gives: V gene, J gene, D gene, CDR3 length, CDR3 protein. The D gene is left open where the match is weak.

V: TRBV10-3; J: TRBJ2-1; D: NA; length: 14; CDR3: CAISDGRETDEQFF
V: TRBV18; J: TRBJ1-2; D: NA; length: 16; CDR3: CASSVSRESANYGYTF
V: TRBV30; J: TRBJ2-5; D: TRBD1; length: 14; CDR3: CAWSGTGERETQYF
V: TRBV2; J: TRBJ2-2; D: TRBD2; length: 18; CDR3: CASSLGLAGGGGAGELFF
V: TRBV5-6; J: TRBJ1-3; D: NA; length: 17; CDR3: CASSPGLPRFSGNTIYF
V: TRBV7-2; J: TRBJ2-2; D: NA; length: 17; CDR3: CASSLVGGIGGAGELFF
V: TRBV3-1/TRBV3-2; J: TRBJ2-2; D: NA; length: 12; CDR3: CASSQDTTELFF
V: TRBV14; J: TRBJ1-2; D: NA; length: 15; CDR3: CASSLLGGENYGYTF
V: TRBV7-9; J: TRBJ1-3; D: NA; length: 16; CDR3: CASSQAGFYSGNTIYF
V: TRBV3-1/TRBV3-2; J: TRBJ1-6; D: NA; length: 15; CDR3: CASRQTEHYNSPLHF
V: TRBV10-3; J: TRBJ2-1; D: NA; length: 14; CDR3: CATTRGMAYNEQFF
V: TRBV28; J: TRBJ2-7; D: TRBD2; length: 12; CDR3: CASSSGRHEQYF
V: TRBV9; J: TRBJ2-2; D: TRBD1; length: 14; CDR3: CASSTGGSPGELFF
V: TRBV29-1; J: TRBJ1-2; D: TRBD1; length: 14; CDR3: CSVGQPKSNYGYTF
V: TRBV4-1; J: TRBJ2-4; D: TRBD1; length: 15; CDR3: CASSQDGQGANIQYF
V: TRBV6-5; J: TRBJ1-2; D: NA; length: 10; CDR3: CASSGYGYTF
V: TRBV28; J: TRBJ1-5; D: TRBD1; length: 17; CDR3: CASSSLAGTGVRQPQHF
V: TRBV7-9; J: TRBJ1-3; D: NA; length: 16; CDR3: CASSFGRTATGNTIYF
V: TRBV4-3; J: TRBJ1-2; D: TRBD1; length: 16; CDR3: CASSQDWTGANYGYTF
V: TRBV9; J: TRBJ1-2; D: NA; length: 11; CDR3: CASSDAGGYTF
V: TRBV4-1; J: TRBJ1-5; D: NA; length: 12; CDR3: CASSRGNQPQHF
V: TRBV5-4; J: TRBJ2-1; D: NA; length: 14; CDR3: CASSLSAGQNEQFF
V: TRBV5-1; J: TRBJ1-2; D: TRBD1; length: 16; CDR3: CASSLAGDRRSYGYTF
V: TRBV28; J: TRBJ2-5; D: NA; length: 14; CDR3: CASSFRGRSETQYF
V: TRBV11-3; J: TRBJ1-1; D: NA; length: 14; CDR3: CASSLQGLNTEAFF
V: TRBV4-1; J: TRBJ2-2; D: NA; length: 16; CDR3: CASSQGGGQRTGELFF
V: TRBV6-6; J: TRBJ1-5; D: TRBD1; length: 14; CDR3: CASDRGLGNQPQHF
V: TRBV30; J: TRBJ2-7; D: NA; length: 11; CDR3: CAWSLSYEQYF